The 9 T cell receptor beta chains below come from one sample, sequenced in a study of blood T cell repertoires in COVID-19. Some clones are missing from TCRdb's copy, which holds only in-frame ones; the method was immunoSEQ multiplex PCR. The table records 70,000 or so clones, more than 85% of them present only once. Sample: peripheral blood. The receptor set was obtained from a man aged 55 to 69 with acute or convalescent COVID-19.

The chain combines TRBV3-1 (or the pseudogene TRBV3-2) with TRBJ2-5; 7 bases align to TRBD1. The trim removed 3 bases at V and 5 bases at J, leaving 9 bases unmatched. In germline, CDR1 is LGHDT, CDR2 YNNKEL (reference sequence). This CDR3 comprises 15 residues. CDR3 in amino acids: CASSQLPGGSETQYF. The CDR3 DNA reads TGTGCCAGCAGCCAGTTGCCAGGGGGTTCGGAGACCCAGTACTTC.

The CDR3 is CASSQDPEQGYNQPQHF. CDR3 DNA: TGCGCCAGCAGCCAAGATCCGGAACAGGGTTACAATCAGCCCCAGCATTTT. The chain recombines TRBV4-1 with TRBJ1-5; D possibly corresponds to TRBD1 (6 bases). This CDR3 region has 17 residues. V lost 0 bases to trimming and J lost 3 bases, with 15 bases between them. Germline-derived CDR1 and CDR2 are MGHRA and YSYEKL.

The gene calls are TRBV6-1 and TRBJ1-4, with 9 positions matching TRBD1. Germline V gene lookup returns CDR1 MNHNS and CDR2 SASEGT. With V trimmed by 7 bases and J by 2 bases, 5 bases remained unmatched. The CDR3 is 15 amino acids. CDR3 coding DNA: TGTGCCAGCATCCCCGACAGGGGGACTAATGAAAAACTGTTTTTT. Its protein product is CASIPDRGTNEKLFF.

This clone showed up just a few times. The chain employs TRBV2 and TRBJ2-2, with TRBD1 matching over 7 bases. Germline trimming cut 9 bases from V and 1 base from J; bases unmatched to any gene: 5. This CDR3 is 14 amino acids long. The germline gives CDR1 SNHLY, CDR2 FYNNEI. CDR3 DNA: TGTGCCAGAACGGACAGGTTGAACACCGGGGAGCTGTTTTTT. Translated, it gives CARTDRLNTGELFF.

The chain recombines TRBV5-1 with TRBJ2-7; 9 nucleotides agree with TRBD2. Trimming removed 0 bases from V and 2 bases from J; junction bases left unmatched: 6. The germline CDR1 and CDR2 sequences are SGHRS and YFSETQ. The CDR3 extends over 16 amino acids. Written as DNA, the CDR3 is TGCGCCAGCAGCTTGGGTGCTGCTAGCGGGACCTACGAGCAGTACTTC. Translated, it gives CASSLGAASGTYEQYF.

The chain links TRBV30 to TRBJ1-6; the match to TRBD1 covers 9 bases. This CDR3 region has 14 residues. CDR1 is GTSNPN and CDR2 is SVGIG in the germline V gene (reference sequence). With 5 bases clipped from V and 7 bases from J, the junction kept 6 bases outside the gene matches. The CDR3 protein is CAWGRTGENSPLHF. For the CDR3, the DNA is TGTGCCTGGGGCCGGACAGGGGAGAATTCACCCCTCCACTTT.

CDR3 nucleotide sequence: TGCAGCGTGGGGACATACTATGGCTACACCTTC. It yields the protein CSVGTYYGYTF. This chain uses TRBV29-1 with TRBJ1-2, with TRBD1 as a possible D gene (6 bases). CDR1 SQVTM and CDR2 ANQGSEA come from the germline V gene. With 6 bases removed from V and 3 bases from J, the gap between germline ends came to 8 bases. CDR3 length: 11 residues.

This clone came up once. The chain carries TRBV5-1 and TRBJ2-3; tentative D call: TRBD2 (7 bases). V lost 3 bases and J 0 bases, leaving 11 bases between the germline ends. Germline lookup yields CDR1 SGHRS and CDR2 YFSETQ. CDR3 length: 15 residues. CDR3 amino acids: CASSWGGPSTDTQYF. The CDR3 DNA is TGCGCCAGCAGCTGGGGGGGGCCAAGCACAGATACGCAGTATTTT.

The chain employs TRBV6-6 and TRBJ1-1; D is unresolved. This CDR3 has 11 residues. Germline-derived CDR1 and CDR2 are MNHNY and SVGAGI (reference sequence). Trimming pared 8 bases from V and 1 base from J, leaving 5 bases between. As DNA, the CDR3 is TGTGCCAGCCTTCGGAACACTGAAGCTTTCTTT. Residues: CASLRNTEAFF.